Below are 15 T cell receptor beta chains sequenced from a single sample in a study of beta chain features in type 1 diabetes (dated by TCRdb to the late 2010s). Preparation of the library involved the immunoSEQ multiplex PCR assay. The entire amount of isolated RNA was reverse transcribed using the High Capacity cDNA Reverse Transcription Kit, so the sequenced TCRB transcripts were expressed ones. Not all clones reach the TCRdb copy of this immuneACCESS table, which keeps in-frame sequences only. Checked studies attribute under half of the gap to unresolved V genes and leave the rest unexplained. A total of some 220,000 clones appear in this sample, under 13% of them only once. The top ten hold less than 1.5% of the sample. The sample was central memory CD4+ T cells from blood. The source is a man aged 18 to 30 in good health.

This clone was counted ten times or more. V and J are TRBV6-6 and TRBJ2-5, with 7 bases aligning to TRBD1. Germline CDR1 reads MNHNY; CDR2 reads SVGAGI (reference sequence). Trimming took 7 bases from V and 1 from J; bases not matched to a gene: 6. This CDR3 spans 14 amino acids. Here the CDR3 reads CASTKQGIQETQYF. The CDR3 DNA is TGTGCCAGCACAAAACAGGGGATCCAAGAGACCCAGTACTTC.

This clone was seen only a few times. The CDR3 is CSVEGGQNTEAFF. The CDR3 DNA follows: TGCAGCGTTGAGGGGGGCCAGAACACTGAAGCTTTCTTT. The chain uses TRBV29-1 and TRBJ1-1; the D gene is possibly TRBD1 (6 bases). Germline V gene sequence: CDR1 SQVTM, CDR2 ANQGSEA. Deletions cut 3 bases from V and 1 base from J, with 9 bases between. The CDR3 consists of 13 residues.

V gene TRBV18 combines with J gene TRBJ1-5; no definite D call. This CDR3 is built from 16 residues. Germline CDR1 reads KGHSH; CDR2 reads LQKENI. Trimming removed 3 bases from V and 0 bases from J, with 12 bases in between. CDR3 residues: CASSPYGVYSNQPQHF. CDR3 DNA sequence: TGTGCCAGCTCACCGTACGGGGTTTATAGCAATCAGCCCCAGCATTTT.

This clone has a count of ten or more. This chain uses TRBV5-1 with TRBJ2-1; 14 bases agree with TRBD2. Losses at the gene ends were 6 bases for V and 7 bases for J; bases not matched to a gene: 6. The CDR3 extends over 15 amino acids. The germline CDR1 and CDR2 sequences are SGHRS and YFSETQ. CDR3: CASNRGLAGENEQFF. The CDR3 DNA reads TGCGCCAGCAATAGGGGACTAGCGGGAGAGAATGAGCAGTTCTTC.

This clone showed up many times. The chain uses TRBV7-2 and TRBJ2-5; 9 bases align to TRBD2. The CDR3 has 15 amino acids. Looked up from germline, CDR1 is SGHTA and CDR2 is FQGNSA. Germline trimming cut 6 bases from V and 0 bases from J; bases unmatched to any gene: 5. This CDR3 is CASRLSGRNQETQYF. The CDR3 DNA reads as TGTGCCAGCAGACTAAGCGGGAGGAACCAAGAGACCCAGTACTTC.

Concerning this clone: This CDR3 is also generated by other DNA sequences in the sample. The J gene is TRBJ2-7, the V gene TRBV28; 11 positions match TRBD1. V was pared by 5 bases and J by 3 bases, with 6 bases of the junction left unmatched. This CDR3 has 15 amino acids. CDR1 is MDHEN, CDR2 SYDVKM, per germline. CDR3 sequence reads: CASSPPGQGVYEQYF. CDR3 nucleotides: TGTGCCAGCAGTCCCCCGGGACAGGGGGTCTACGAGCAGTACTTC.

This sequence joins TRBV1 and TRBJ2-5; the DNA was not compared with TRBD1, the D call given in the table. TRBV1 is a known pseudogene. This CDR3 spans 14 amino acids. CDR3 nucleotides: TGCACCAGCAGCCAAGTCACATGCCAAGAGACCCAGTACTTC. Protein: CTSSQVTCQETQYF.

This clone was picked up a small number of times. At the DNA level, this CDR3 is encoded by other sequences in the same sample as well. J is TRBJ1-2 and V is TRBV7-2, with D possibly being TRBD1 (6 bases). The CDR3 has 13 residues. The V end lost 2 bases, the J end lost 2 bases, and 6 bases lay between the germline ends. From germline, CDR1 is SGHTA and CDR2 FQGNSA. CDR3 DNA sequence: TGTGCCAGCAGCTTACAGGGGAACTATGGCTACACCTTC. It encodes CASSLQGNYGYTF. Together with reference TRBV7-2 and TRBJ1-2, the CDR3 gives the full variable domain: GAGVSQSPSNKVTEKGKDVELRCDPISGHTALYWYRQSLGQGLEFLIYFQGNSAPDKSGLPSDRFSAERTGGSVSTLTIQRTQQEDSAVYLCASSLQGNYGYTFGSGTRLTVV.

V usage is TRBV7-9 and J usage is TRBJ2-1; no clear D. The CDR3 totals 17 residues. The germline gives CDR1 SEHNR, CDR2 FQNEAQ (reference sequence). The V end was cut by 5 bases, the J end by 0 bases, with 17 bases between. CDR3 in DNA: TGTGCCAGCAGCCAAGCAGACACGGGCAGCTCCTACAATGAGCAGTTCTTC. This sequence encodes CASSQADTGSSYNEQFF.

This clone was seen a few times. The chain carries TRBV30 and TRBJ2-3; unclear D gene. Germline assignment: CDR1 GTSNPN and CDR2 SVGIG (reference sequence). The CDR3 contains 14 residues. The V end was cut by 2 bases, the J end by 3 bases, with 12 bases between. The CDR3 protein is CAWSNRAWTDTQYF. DNA for the CDR3: TGTGCCTGGAGTAATAGGGCTTGGACAGATACGCAGTATTTT.

In its sample, this clone was seen many times. V is TRBV18 and J is TRBJ1-1, with D perhaps TRBD1 (5 bases). V lost 2 bases, J lost 5 bases, and 6 bases lay in between. The CDR3 is made up of 12 amino acids. Germline assignment: CDR1 KGHSH and CDR2 LQKENI. CDR3 nucleotides: TGTGCCAGCTCACCAAGACAGACTGAAGCTTTCTTT. This codes for CASSPRQTEAFF.

V gene TRBV30 combines with J gene TRBJ1-2; D not resolved. The CDR3 consists of 13 residues. Trimming took 0 bases from V and 6 from J, leaving 11 bases between them. CDR1 and CDR2 (germline): GTSNPN, SVGIG (reference sequence). CDR3 DNA sequence: TGTGCCTGGAGTGTTCTCAGTACGGATGGCTACACCTTC. Its protein is CAWSVLSTDGYTF.

This clone was detected ten times or more. J is TRBJ2-1 and V is TRBV7-3, with a weak D call TRBD2 (6 bases). In germline, CDR1 is SGHTA, CDR2 FQGTGA. Deletions cut 5 bases from V and 4 bases from J, with 9 bases between. The CDR3 is 13 amino acids. The CDR3 region is CASSPSAYNEQFF. The CDR3 nucleotides read TGTGCCAGCAGCCCTAGCGCGTACAATGAGCAGTTCTTC.

This clone has only a few counts. A read error is possible here, since a much larger clone lies one base away. This sequence joins TRBV30 and TRBJ2-7, with D possibly TRBD2 on 5 matching bases. The germline CDR1 and CDR2 sequences are GTSNPN and SVGIG (reference sequence). The CDR3 extends over 13 amino acids. The germline V and J ends were trimmed by 5 bases and 2 bases, with 13 bases remaining between them. Here the CDR3 reads CAWAAGGAYEQYF. The CDR3, as DNA: TGTGCCTGGGCCGCGGGCGGCGCCTACGAGCAGTACTTC.

This sequence joins TRBV30 and TRBJ2-7; 8 positions agree with TRBD2. The CDR3 loop spans 14 amino acids. Trimming took 2 bases from V and 2 from J; bases not matched to a gene: 5. CDR1 is GTSNPN and CDR2 is SVGIG in the germline V gene (reference sequence). CDR3 region: CAWSPGLATYEQYF. DNA of the CDR3: TGTGCCTGGAGTCCCGGACTAGCCACCTACGAGCAGTACTTC.